A single sample is the source of the 21 T cell receptor beta chains below, sequenced in a study of cytomegalovirus exposure and HLA in healthy donors. The PCR had 60 Vbeta and 13 Jbeta primers. This table comes from immunoSEQ multiplex PCR, and its TCRdb copy is limited to in-frame clones, with some not included. Here the sample table reports over 45,000 clones. Sequencing used PBMCs. These receptors originate from a woman between 18 and 29 years old in good health and CMV-seronegative.

The chain combines TRBV4-1 with TRBJ2-3, with 8 bases fitting TRBD2. V lost 1 base, J lost 5 bases, and 11 bases stayed unmatched. The CDR3 spans 17 residues. Germline values: CDR1 MGHRA, CDR2 YSYEKL. The CDR3 sequence: CASSQAPGGGVGDTQYF. The CDR3 coding sequence is TGCGCCAGCAGCCAAGCGCCCGGGGGGGGTGTGGGAGATACGCAGTATTTT.

J is TRBJ2-2 and V is TRBV6-5; no clear D. Per the germline V gene, CDR1 is MNHEY and CDR2 is SVGAGI. The V and J ends lost 6 bases and 1 base respectively, with 3 bases between them. The CDR3 length is 12 residues. In DNA, the CDR3 is TGTGCCAGCAGCCAGAACACCGGGGAGCTGTTTTTT. This gives the protein CASSQNTGELFF.

The rearrangement uses TRBV4-1 and TRBJ1-5; possibly TRBD1 for D (6 bases). Between the trimmed V and J ends, which lost 3 bases and 0 bases, there was a span of 12 bases. Germline values: CDR1 MGHRA, CDR2 YSYEKL. This CDR3 region has 16 residues. CDR3 in amino acids: CASSHGQLNSNQPQHF. CDR3 bases: TGCGCCAGCAGCCATGGACAGTTGAATAGCAATCAGCCCCAGCATTTT.

This chain uses TRBV6-1 with TRBJ1-4; 8 bases agree with TRBD1. V shed 2 bases and J 6 bases; nucleotides not matched to a gene: 11. Germline-derived CDR1 and CDR2 are MNHNS and SASEGT. The CDR3 extends over 17 amino acids. Written as DNA, the CDR3 is TGTGCCAGCAGTGAATTTGCGCAGGTACAGGGGGATGAAAAACTGTTTTTT. This translates into CASSEFAQVQGDEKLFF.

Concerning this clone itself: At one boundary the junction diverges from the germline segment, which might be a read error. The V gene is TRBV30, the J gene TRBJ1-2; D perhaps matches TRBD1 (6 bases). The germline V gene has CDR1 GTSNPN and CDR2 SVGIG (reference sequence). The CDR3 is 10 amino acids. The CDR3, as DNA: TGTGCCTGGAGTTCACCGGGACACCTCTTC. Protein sequence: CAWSSPGHLF.

The chain joins TRBV7-9 to TRBJ2-3; the D gene is possibly TRBD1 (5 bases). Germline V gene sequence: CDR1 SEHNR, CDR2 FQNEAQ (reference sequence). CDR3 length: 15 amino acids. The V end lost 7 bases, the J end lost 5 bases, and 19 bases lay between the germline ends. CDR3 protein: CASTFSLGAVDTQYF. In DNA, the CDR3 is TGTGCCAGCACCTTCTCCCTTGGGGCCGTAGATACGCAGTATTTT.

V and J are TRBV6-6 and TRBJ1-1, with D uncertain. The germline V gene has CDR1 MNHNY and CDR2 SVGAGI (reference sequence). This CDR3 region has 14 residues. V was pared by 5 bases and J by 2 bases, with 12 bases between. CDR3 bases: TGTGCCAGCAGTACCGAGACAACCAACACTGAAGCTTTCTTT. It encodes CASSTETTNTEAFF.

The chain joins TRBV10-3 to TRBJ2-3; D call uncertain. Looked up from germline, CDR1 is ENHRY and CDR2 is SYGVKD. This CDR3 region has 13 residues. V lost 4 bases and J 1 base, leaving 6 bases between the germline ends. CDR3 protein: CAISVSGTDTQYF. The CDR3 coding sequence is TGTGCCATCAGTGTTTCGGGCACAGATACGCAGTATTTT.

V is TRBV5-1 and J is TRBJ2-1, with TRBD2 matching over 11 bases. Looked up from germline, CDR1 is SGHRS and CDR2 is YFSETQ. CDR3 length equals 15 residues. V dropped 5 bases and J dropped 5; count of bases not matched to a gene: 6. The CDR3 region has the DNA TGCGCCAGCAGGCCAGGGACTAGCGGAAACAATGAGCAGTTCTTC. It translates to CASRPGTSGNNEQFF.

The chain has TRBV9 and TRBJ2-7; 7 nucleotides agree with TRBD1. Looked up from germline, CDR1 is SGDLS and CDR2 is YYNGEE. V shed 0 bases, J shed 3 bases, and the junction held 9 bases outside the gene matches. The CDR3 runs 16 residues. CDR3 amino acids: CASSVGLGTDYYEQYF. CDR3 nucleotide sequence: TGTGCCAGCAGCGTAGGTCTTGGGACAGACTACTACGAGCAGTACTTC.

The chain uses TRBV4-1 and TRBJ2-7; 9 bases agree with TRBD2. From germline, CDR1 is MGHRA and CDR2 YSYEKL. With 0 bases clipped from V and 1 base from J, the junction kept 4 bases outside the gene matches. The length of the CDR3 is 16 residues. CDR3 coding DNA: TGCGCCAGCAGCCAAGATGCACTAGCGGGTTCCTACGAGCAGTACTTC. Protein: CASSQDALAGSYEQYF.

The rearrangement uses TRBV9 and TRBJ2-7; D possibly corresponds to TRBD1 (5 bases). V lost 0 bases and J 3 bases, leaving 10 bases between the germline ends. This CDR3 region has 14 residues. CDR1 and CDR2 from the germline V gene are SGDLS and YYNGEE. The DNA of the CDR3 is TGTGCCAGCAGCGTAGCTACAGGTTACTACGAGCAGTACTTC. Protein sequence: CASSVATGYYEQYF.

The chain links TRBV2 to TRBJ1-2; D gene ambiguous. Germline V gene lookup returns CDR1 SNHLY and CDR2 FYNNEI. Trimming removed 4 bases at V and 8 bases at J, with 14 bases between. The CDR3 covers 13 residues. The CDR3 DNA is TGTGCCAGCAGTGGAAGCGGGATCCGAGGCTACACCTTC. It translates to CASSGSGIRGYTF. Complete variable domain (other parts from reference TRBV2 and TRBJ1-2): EPEVTQTPSHQVTQMGQEVILRCVPISNHLYFYWYRQILGQKVEFLVSFYNNEISEKSEIFDDQFSVERPDGSNFTLKIRSTKLEDSAMYFCASSGSGIRGYTFGSGTRLTVV.

This chain uses TRBV6-5 with TRBJ1-6, with 10 positions matching TRBD1. CDR1 and CDR2 from the germline V gene are MNHEY and SVGAGI. The CDR3 extends over 14 amino acids. J lost 10 bases, V lost 6 bases, and 6 bases had no gene match. The CDR3 is CASSRQGARSPLHF. CDR3 nucleotide sequence: TGTGCCAGCAGCCGACAGGGGGCTCGGTCACCCCTCCACTTT.

This chain joins TRBV4-1 and TRBJ2-2; D remains unclear. CDR3 length equals 14 residues. Trimming cost V 3 bases and J 5 bases, with 10 bases left between them. Germline V gene sequence: CDR1 MGHRA, CDR2 YSYEKL. The DNA of the CDR3 is TGCGCCAGCAGCCATCCCAGGATTACCGGGGAGCTGTTTTTT. Protein product: CASSHPRITGELFF.

The chain is built from TRBV10-3 and TRBJ2-7; D may be TRBD2 (5 bases). Trimming removed 3 bases from V and 0 bases from J, with 9 bases in between. CDR1 is ENHRY, CDR2 SYGVKD, per germline. This CDR3 spans 14 amino acids. The CDR3 DNA sequence: TGTGCCATCAGTGAAGCGGTGAGCTCCTACGAGCAGTACTTC. As protein: CAISEAVSSYEQYF.

The J gene is TRBJ1-2, the V gene TRBV28, with D tentatively TRBD1 (5 bases). This CDR3 is built from 12 residues. Germline V gene data show CDR1 as MDHEN and CDR2 as SYDVKM. Trimming pared 4 bases from V and 5 bases from J, leaving 8 bases between. CDR3 DNA sequence: TGTGCCAGCAGTTGGCGGACATATGGCTACACCTTC. Its translation: CASSWRTYGYTF.

V is TRBV5-8 and J is TRBJ1-4, with TRBD1 matching over 9 bases. The germline gives CDR1 SGHTS, CDR2 YDEGEE. This CDR3 spans 18 amino acids. V dropped 0 bases and J dropped 0; count of bases not matched to a gene: 6. For the CDR3, the DNA is TGTGCCAGCAGCTTGGCACAGGGGGCAATTCCAACTAATGAAAAACTGTTTTTT. It encodes CASSLAQGAIPTNEKLFF.

The genes are TRBV6-5 and TRBJ2-7; 7 bases line up with TRBD1. The CDR3 consists of 14 residues. V was clipped by 8 bases and J by 2 bases; unmatched bases: 9. Per the germline V gene, CDR1 is MNHEY and CDR2 is SVGAGI. CDR3 coding DNA: TGTGCCAGCCATTTTCGGGACAGACCCTACGAGCAGTACTTC. This encodes CASHFRDRPYEQYF.

The CDR3 loop is CASSLFRTGSTGELFF. In nucleotides, the CDR3 is TGTGCCAGCAGCTTATTTCGGACAGGGAGCACCGGGGAGCTGTTTTTT. V and J are TRBV7-2 and TRBJ2-2; 8 bases are shared with TRBD1. The CDR3 consists of 16 residues. Germline-derived CDR1 and CDR2 are SGHTA and FQGNSA. Losses at the gene ends were 2 bases for V and 4 bases for J; bases not matched to a gene: 6.

The chain employs TRBV6-5 and TRBJ2-2; a possible D gene is TRBD1 (6 bases). The CDR3 is 14 residues long. V lost 5 bases, J lost 2 bases, and 9 bases lay in between. Germline CDR1 is MNHEY and CDR2 is SVGAGI. This CDR3 reads CASSRTVNTGELFF. The CDR3 DNA reads TGTGCCAGCAGTCGGACAGTAAACACCGGGGAGCTGTTTTTT.